This T cell receptor (beta chain) is drawn from a study of T-cell reconstitution after alpha-beta-depleted transplantation in children. Study results and limitations: Several hundred expanded graft clones reportedly supplied alpha-beta T cells about two months after transplant.

Trimming cost V 3 bases and J 3 bases, with 15 bases left between them. CDR3 size: 15 residues. Germline V gene sequence: CDR1 SEHNR, CDR2 FQNEAQ (reference sequence). This clonotype occurred a few times. Its cognate antigen is unknown. The TCRbeta library incorporated unique molecular identifiers. MiXCR was run by TCRdb on the PCR reads, yielding one entry per CDR3 protein. The sample consists of under 400,000 distinct CDR3 sequences, around 25% of them appearing once. The TCR comes from a male patient under 18 who had a stem cell transplant for acute lymphoblastic leukemia, so the T cells may come from the graft donor. The sample consisted of PBMCs, mostly from graft donor cells, taken 180 days after TCRalphabeta/CD19-depleted stem cell transplant. This sequence joins TRBV7-9 and TRBJ2-7, with no clear D. CDR3 in DNA: TGTGCCAGCAGCTTCCTTAACGAGCCCGTCTACGAGCAGTACTTC. It is translated as CASSFLNEPVYEQYF.